This T cell receptor beta chain emerged from a study of T-cell reconstitution after alpha-beta-depleted transplantation in children. Study-wide findings and caveats: Several hundred rapidly expanded clones from non-depleted graft cells reportedly supplied alpha-beta T cells about two months post-transplant.

The TCRbeta library was prepared with unique molecular identifiers. TCRdb fed the PCR reads into MiXCR, producing one record per CDR3 protein. The sample records fewer than 550,000 distinct CDR3 sequences, roughly 11% being singletons. CDR1 is SGHTA, CDR2 FQGNSA, per germline. V was trimmed by 2 bases and J by 8 bases, leaving 9 bases between them. The length of the CDR3 is 12 residues. This clonotype was seen more than once but under ten times. The antigen is undetermined. Specimen: PBMCs, mostly from graft donor cells, collected 180 days after TCRalphabeta/CD19-depleted stem cell transplant. This sequence originates from a female patient aged 2-9 years who had a stem cell transplant for aplastic anemia, so the T cells may come from the graft donor. The gene calls are TRBV7-2 and TRBJ1-2; D uncertain. As DNA, the CDR3 is TGTGCCAGCAGCTTATTAGGGAACGGCTACACCTTC. Translating gives CASSLLGNGYTF.